The clone carrying this T cell receptor (beta chain) was seen a few times. Its antigen remains unknown. With listed TCR primers and previously described methods, bulk TCR libraries were prepared. TCRdb re-analysed the PCR reads in MiXCR, keeping a single row per CDR3 protein. Among 60,000 to 75,000 distinct CDR3 sequences listed, about a fifth were seen once. This sample is part of a study of molecular identifiers for immune sequencing clone quantification. Across the whole study: Replicates involved a five-way split of RNA from about 20,000 or 100,000 naive CD8 cells, with sequencing of four. Regarding the study as a whole: Sizes of highly expanded clones could be underestimated through identical TCRs sharing a barcode.

Naive CD8 libraries were made from about 19,000 to 1,100,000 sorted cells, and they used 10%, 30% or 50% RNA. The V and J ends lost 4 bases and 6 bases respectively, with 17 bases between them. Germline CDR1 reads SGHDT; CDR2 reads YYEEEE. This CDR3 spans 15 amino acids. The sample was naive CD8+ T cells from blood, with Jurkat cell RNA spiked in. Documented subset: FACS-sorted CD8+CD4-CCR7+CD45RA+ naive T cells. The chain is built from TRBV5-6 and TRBJ1-5; weak D call: TRBD1 (5 bases). The receptor was derived from a human donor in good health. Some libraries in this study had Jurkat cell RNA spiked in. The CDR3 nucleotides read TGTGCCAGCAGCCCGGGGCAGGGTGTGAGTCAGCCCCAGCATTTT. It yields the protein CASSPGQGVSQPQHF.